The 32 T cell receptor beta chains presented below share a single source sample, sequenced in a study of identical twins. MiXCR, run by TCRdb on the 5' RACE reads, gives a single entry per CDR3 protein. The sample lists roughly 470,000 distinct CDR3 sequences, approximately 14% occurring once. The data also belong to a second study, concerning yellow fever vaccine responses in identical twins.

The specimen was CD4+ T cells sorted from blood. These TCRs come from a woman under 30 in good health.

In its sample, this clonotype was seen once. The chain uses TRBV7-6 and TRBJ2-7; TRBD1 agrees at 7 bases. Germline V gives CDR1 SGHVS, CDR2 FNYEAQ. The CDR3 is 13 amino acids. Losses at the gene ends were 5 bases for V and 3 bases for J; bases not matched to a gene: 4. This chain's CDR3 is CASSAGQDYEQYF. The CDR3 region has the DNA TGTGCCAGCAGCGCTGGACAGGACTACGAGCAGTACTTC. The whole variable domain, filled in from reference TRBV7-6 and TRBJ2-7, reads GAGVSQSPRYKVTKRGQDVALRCDPISGHVSLYWYRQALGQGPEFLTYFNYEAQQDKSGLPNDRFSAERPEGSISTLTIQRTEQRDSAMYRCASSAGQDYEQYFGPGTRLTVT.

This clonotype was counted between two and nine times. Here the CDR3 DNA reads TGTGCCAGCAGTTCCGGACAGGACACAGATACGCAGTATTTT. Amino acid sequence: CASSSGQDTDTQYF. This chain uses TRBV11-2 with TRBJ2-3, with 7 positions matching TRBD1. The CDR3 runs 14 residues. CDR1 SGHAT and CDR2 FQNNGV come from the germline V gene. V gave up 6 bases and J gave up 2 bases; unmatched junction bases: 5.

The chain links TRBV20-1 to TRBJ2-1, with TRBD2 matching over 10 bases. This CDR3 is built from 14 residues. The V gene end was trimmed by 0 bases and the J gene end by 6 bases; junction bases not matched to a gene: 2. Germline loops: CDR1 DFQATT, CDR2 SNEGSKA (reference sequence). CDR3 in amino acids: CSARDSGRVNEQFF. The CDR3 DNA sequence: TGCAGTGCTAGAGACAGCGGGAGGGTCAATGAGCAGTTCTTC.

This chain connects TRBV10-3 to TRBJ1-4; D is possibly TRBD1 (5 bases). The CDR3 consists of 13 residues. CDR1 ENHRY and CDR2 SYGVKD come from the germline V gene. Trimming left V 6 bases short and J 4 bases short, with 9 bases between. The CDR3 is CAISREINEKLFF. The CDR3 bases are TGTGCCATCAGCAGGGAAATTAATGAAAAACTGTTTTTT.

In its sample, this clonotype was seen a few times. The chain is built from TRBV21-1 and TRBJ2-7; no check of the table's D call, TRBD1, against the DNA was made. TRBV21-1 counts as a pseudogene. The CDR3 length is 17 residues. The CDR3 sequence: CASSLNPRGHLGGEQYF. In DNA, the CDR3 is TGTGCCAGCAGCTTAAACCCCCGGGGGCACCTCGGTGGGGAGCAGTACTTC.

This sequence joins TRBV5-1 and TRBJ2-1; 9 bases map to TRBD2. In germline, CDR1 is SGHRS, CDR2 YFSETQ. V lost 0 bases and J lost 7; bases outside the gene matches: 8. The CDR3 loop spans 16 amino acids. CDR3 residues: CASSLVGSGSRNEQFF. The CDR3 nucleotides read TGCGCCAGCAGCTTGGTAGGTAGCGGGAGTAGGAATGAGCAGTTCTTC.

This clonotype has at least ten counts. The V call is TRBV29-1, the J call TRBJ2-7, with TRBD2 as a possible D gene (6 bases). CDR1 and CDR2 from the germline V gene are SQVTM and ANQGSEA. This CDR3 is 11 amino acids long. The germline V and J ends were trimmed by 6 bases and 1 base, with 7 bases remaining between them. CDR3 sequence (DNA): TGCAGCGTCCGGGGGTCCTACGAGCAGTACTTC. Its protein product is CSVRGSYEQYF.

This clonotype was seen more than once but under ten times. The chain uses TRBV5-1 and TRBJ2-5; 7 nucleotides line up with TRBD1. The ends lost 4 bases at V and 4 bases at J; junction bases unmatched: 7. CDR1 and CDR2 (germline): SGHRS, YFSETQ. This CDR3 has 14 amino acids. The CDR3 DNA is TGCGCCAGCAGCAAGGGACAGTTCGGAGAGACCCAGTACTTC. The encoded protein is CASSKGQFGETQYF.

This clonotype was seen a handful of times. The gene calls are TRBV4-2 and TRBJ2-7; 9 bases are a match to TRBD1. This CDR3 spans 17 amino acids. Unmatched junction bases numbered 18, after V lost 3 bases and J lost 9 bases. Per the germline V gene, CDR1 is LGHNA and CDR2 is YNFKEQ. The CDR3 bases are TGTGCCAGCAGCCAGTATAGTGCGGGACAGGGTCAACTACGGCAGTACTTC. Protein: CASSQYSAGQGQLRQYF.

This clonotype was detected only a few times. The V gene is TRBV5-1, the J gene TRBJ2-3; 8 bases match TRBD2. CDR3 length: 14 residues. The V gene end was trimmed by 4 bases and the J gene end by 4 bases; junction bases not matched to a gene: 5. Per germline, CDR1 SGHRS and CDR2 YFSETQ. The chain's CDR3 is CASSRGLVADTQYF. The CDR3 DNA is TGCGCCAGCAGCAGGGGACTAGTGGCAGATACGCAGTATTTT.

The V call is TRBV5-6, the J call TRBJ2-5; TRBD1 matches 8 bases. The junction had 8 bases not matched to a gene; V was cut back by 4 bases and J by 3 bases. The CDR3 extends over 15 amino acids. CDR1 is SGHDT and CDR2 is YYEEEE in the germline V gene. Here the CDR3 reads CASSDQGQGKETQYF. The CDR3 DNA reads as TGTGCCAGCAGCGACCAAGGACAGGGTAAAGAGACCCAGTACTTC.

This clonotype appeared many times. The chain employs TRBV4-3 and TRBJ2-1; 7 nucleotides align to TRBD2. Germline V gene data show CDR1 as LGHNA and CDR2 as YSLEER. The junction had 8 bases not matched to a gene; V was cut back by 2 bases and J by 7 bases. The CDR3 is made up of 15 amino acids. CDR3 residues: CASSQRLADDNEQFF. Here the CDR3 DNA reads TGCGCCAGCAGCCAACGTCTAGCGGATGATAATGAGCAGTTCTTC.

This clonotype was counted many times. The rearrangement joins TRBV4-3 to TRBJ2-1, with 9 bases that match TRBD2. Germline-derived CDR1 and CDR2 are LGHNA and YSLEER. The V gene end was trimmed by 2 bases and the J gene end by 7 bases; junction bases not matched to a gene: 6. CDR3 size: 15 residues. CDR3: CASSQRSGRYNEQFF. The CDR3, as DNA: TGCGCCAGCAGCCAACGAAGCGGGAGGTATAATGAGCAGTTCTTC.

In its sample, this clonotype was seen a few times. The rearrangement joins TRBV20-1 to TRBJ1-3; no clear D. The V end was cut by 5 bases, the J end by 2 bases, with 13 bases between. The CDR3 extends over 14 amino acids. Germline V gene data show CDR1 as DFQATT and CDR2 as SNEGSKA (reference sequence). DNA for the CDR3: TGCAGTGCTTCGACACTTATCCCTGGAAACACCATATATTTT. Protein: CSASTLIPGNTIYF.

V usage is TRBV7-6 and J usage is TRBJ2-2; TRBD2 is a possible D gene (6 bases). Trimming removed 2 bases at V and 0 bases at J, with 16 bases between. The CDR3 runs to 18 residues. The germline V gene encodes CDR1 SGHVS and CDR2 FNYEAQ. CDR3 residues: CASSLFTGGPTNTGELFF. The CDR3 nucleotides read TGTGCCAGCAGCTTATTTACCGGGGGACCTACGAACACCGGGGAGCTGTTTTTT.

The V and J genes are TRBV18 and TRBJ2-3, with D possibly TRBD1 on 6 matching bases. The CDR3 extends over 15 amino acids. Per germline, CDR1 KGHSH and CDR2 LQKENI. V was clipped by 4 bases and J by 3 bases, with 14 bases between them. CDR3 region: CASSLIRQDTDTQYF. CDR3 nucleotide sequence: TGTGCCAGCTCACTTATTAGACAGGATACAGATACGCAGTATTTT.

This clonotype appeared a single time. This chain connects TRBV3-1 to TRBJ2-1, with a weak D call TRBD2 (6 bases). Per germline, CDR1 LGHDT and CDR2 YNNKEL (reference sequence). Deletions cut 4 bases from V and 9 bases from J, with 16 bases between. The CDR3 has 14 residues. CDR3 sequence (DNA): TGTGCCAGCAGCCTCTATACTAGCACTGTTGAGCAGTTCTTC. Amino acids: CASSLYTSTVEQFF.

Many counts were recorded for this clonotype. The chain uses TRBV7-3 and TRBJ1-1, with D maybe TRBD1 (6 bases). CDR3 length: 14 amino acids. Trimming left V 2 bases short and J 5 bases short, with 12 bases between. Germline values: CDR1 SGHTA, CDR2 FQGTGA. The CDR3 DNA reads as TGTGCCAGCAGCTTAGGACAGCCAGGGACTGAAGCTTTCTTT. This codes for CASSLGQPGTEAFF.

This clonotype was counted a few times. The V call is TRBV5-1, the J call TRBJ2-7, with TRBD2 as a possible D gene (6 bases). Per germline, CDR1 SGHRS and CDR2 YFSETQ. V dropped 2 bases and J dropped 2 bases, with 20 bases sitting between them. The CDR3 totals 17 residues. DNA of the CDR3: TGCGCCAGCAGCTTCGAACGGGGGAACGGTAGGGCCTACGAGCAGTACTTC. Translation gives CASSFERGNGRAYEQYF.

This clonotype has just a few counts. This chain uses TRBV7-2 with TRBJ2-1; 11 positions agree with TRBD2. V lost 0 bases and J lost 12; bases outside the gene matches: 10. The CDR3 is 16 residues long. Germline-derived CDR1 and CDR2 are SGHTA and FQGNSA. CDR3 loop: CASSLAPGTSGMVQFF. The CDR3 DNA follows: TGTGCCAGCAGCTTAGCGCCCGGGACTAGCGGAATGGTGCAGTTCTTC.

The chain couples TRBV11-2 to TRBJ2-3; 10 bases match TRBD2. Germline V gene data show CDR1 as SGHAT and CDR2 as FQNNGV. The CDR3 loop spans 19 amino acids. Trimming took 2 bases from V and 2 from J; bases not matched to a gene: 13. CDR3 coding DNA: TGTGCCAGCAGCTTATATCCTAAGCGGGGGGGCTTCTCCACAGATACGCAGTATTTT. This translates into CASSLYPKRGGFSTDTQYF.

This clonotype was detected a few times. The chain employs TRBV18 and TRBJ2-1; 7 bases are a match to TRBD2. From germline, CDR1 is KGHSH and CDR2 LQKENI. The J segment lost 9 bases and the V segment lost 0 bases, leaving 5 bases of the junction unmatched. CDR3 length: 14 residues. CDR3 region: CASSPPSAGVEQFF. The CDR3 nucleotides are TGTGCCAGCTCACCACCTTCTGCGGGGGTTGAGCAGTTCTTC. Full variable domain (missing parts from reference TRBV18 and TRBJ2-1): NAGVMQNPRHLVRRRGQEARLRCSPMKGHSHVYWYRQLPEEGLKFMVYLQKENIIDESGMPKERFSAEFPKEGPSILRIQQVVRGDSAAYFCASSPPSAGVEQFFGPGTRLTVL.

A word on this clonotype: Germline and junction disagree at one end, which may indicate a read error. The rearrangement uses TRBV7-7 and TRBJ2-1, with TRBD2 identical over 11 bases. CDR3 length: 15 amino acids. The germline gives CDR1 SSHAT, CDR2 FNYEAQ (reference sequence). CDR3 nucleotide sequence: TGTGCTAGCAGCTTAGCGGGGGGGCTGATCGATGAGCAGTTCTTC. Its protein product is CASSLAGGLIDEQFF.

The chain recombines TRBV10-3 with TRBJ2-7, with D tentatively TRBD1 (5 bases). The CDR3 totals 15 residues. The germline V gene encodes CDR1 ENHRY and CDR2 SYGVKD. Trimming stripped 4 bases from V and 2 bases from J, with 15 bases between. The CDR3 DNA is TGTGCCATCAGTGGTCGCCAGGGAAGAGCCTACGAGCAGTACTTC. Its protein product is CAISGRQGRAYEQYF.

This clonotype occurred many times. V usage is TRBV9 and J usage is TRBJ2-5; the match to TRBD2 covers 7 bases. This CDR3 region has 15 residues. The J segment lost 5 bases and the V segment lost 0 bases, leaving 7 bases of the junction unmatched. Germline CDR1 and CDR2: SGDLS and YYNGEE. CDR3 sequence (DNA): TGTGCCAGCAGCGTAGCACCTCGGGAGGCGGAGACCCAGTACTTC. Its translation: CASSVAPREAETQYF.

This clonotype was detected a few times. The chain couples TRBV7-9 to TRBJ2-7; D is undetermined. The CDR3 has 13 residues. V gave up 6 bases and J gave up 7 bases, with 16 bases separating them. Germline V gene data show CDR1 as SEHNR and CDR2 as FQNEAQ (reference sequence). The CDR3 here is CASSSLSETEQYF. The CDR3 bases are TGTGCCAGCAGTTCCCTTTCGGAGACGGAGCAGTACTTC.

This clonotype was counted a few times. The rearrangement links TRBV4-1 to TRBJ1-2; 8 bases fit TRBD1. Germline CDR1 MGHRA, CDR2 YSYEKL. The CDR3 sequence is 15 residues long. V was clipped by 1 base and J by 1 base; unmatched bases: 2. The CDR3 DNA reads TGCGCCAGCAGCCAAGGGGACAGGCTTAACTATGGCTACACCTTC. Translated: CASSQGDRLNYGYTF.

Ten or more counts support this clonotype. The chain combines TRBV5-6 with TRBJ2-7; TRBD1 matches 7 bases. Trimming cost V 2 bases and J 7 bases; bases outside gene matches: 15. The CDR3 extends over 16 amino acids. CDR1 SGHDT and CDR2 YYEEEE come from the germline V gene. The CDR3 nucleotides are TGTGCCAGCAGCTTCGGCCTGGCAGGGGGTGTAGGGGAGCAGTACTTC. The encoded protein is CASSFGLAGGVGEQYF.

This clonotype has just a few counts. V is TRBV20-1 and J is TRBJ2-5; 8 nucleotides match TRBD2. The CDR3 runs 13 residues. V shed 3 bases, J shed 5 bases, and the junction held 5 bases outside the gene matches. CDR1 and CDR2 from the germline V gene are DFQATT and SNEGSKA (reference sequence). CDR3 amino acids: CSASGGRRETQYF. The CDR3, as DNA: TGCAGTGCTAGCGGCGGGAGGCGGGAGACCCAGTACTTC.

The chain recombines TRBV9 with TRBJ2-2, with TRBD2 matching over 8 bases. The CDR3 extends over 15 amino acids. Germline CDR1 SGDLS, CDR2 YYNGEE. V lost 6 bases and J lost 5; bases outside the gene matches: 9. The CDR3 here is CASTLSGSLTGELFF. The CDR3 region has the DNA TGTGCCAGCACCTTAAGCGGGAGTTTAACCGGGGAGCTGTTTTTT.

This clonotype was seen more than once but under ten times. The V call is TRBV28, the J call TRBJ2-5; TRBD1 matches at 8 bases. V was pared by 7 bases and J by 5 bases, with 12 bases of the junction left unmatched. This CDR3 is 15 amino acids long. Looked up from germline, CDR1 is MDHEN and CDR2 is SYDVKM. The CDR3 DNA reads TGTGCCAGCAACCTAGGGGGGACAGGTCAGGAGACCCAGTACTTC. This codes for CASNLGGTGQETQYF.

This clonotype came up a few times. The genes are TRBV14 and TRBJ2-7; D is uncertain. V lost 2 bases, J lost 4 bases, and 9 bases lay in between. The germline gives CDR1 SGHDN, CDR2 FVKESK. The CDR3 extends over 13 amino acids. The DNA of the CDR3 is TGTGCCAGCAGCCAACGATGGCGATACGAGCAGTACTTC. It yields the protein CASSQRWRYEQYF.